The clone carrying this T cell receptor beta chain was observed at least ten times. Its antigen is not identified. The data derive from a study of neurological immune-mediated disorders. Study-level points and caveats: TCR clonal expansion peaked in HTLV-1-associated myelopathy patients and was lowest in multiple sclerosis patients.

From germline, CDR1 is SGHRS and CDR2 YFSETQ. Deletions cut 0 bases from V and 1 base from J, with 11 bases between. The CDR3 is 15 amino acids. cDNA was made by 5'RACE with 10-nucleotide random UMIs. Sequencing runs each generated in excess of 160 million TCR-beta sequences derived from 15-18 subjects. In TCRdb, the 5' RACE reads were re-called with MiXCR into one record per CDR3 protein. The table has some 28,000 distinct CDR3 sequences, about 6.2% seen once. This chain joins TRBV5-1 and TRBJ2-7, with D perhaps given as TRBD1 or TRBD2 (5 bases each). The sequence was obtained from a woman in her forties or fifties in good health. Input material: PBMCs. The CDR3 coding sequence is TGCGCCAGCAGCTTGGACGGGGCGGCGTCCTACGAGCAGTACTTC. Its translation is CASSLDGAASYEQYF.